Below are 27 T cell receptor beta chains sequenced from a single sample in a study of CD8 T cells in ankylosing spondylitis. Each CDR3 protein is one row after TCRdb ran MiXCR on the 5' RACE reads. The sample lists around 180,000 distinct CDR3 sequences, roughly 18% occurring once. Sequencing input: blood, either unsorted or a sorted T cell fraction (not recorded which). The receptor set was obtained from a male donor aged 10-30 years with ankylosing spondylitis or in good health (not recorded which).

The V gene is TRBV29-1, the J gene TRBJ2-1, with 11 bases fitting TRBD2. The CDR3 sequence is 15 residues long. CDR1 is SQVTM and CDR2 is ANQGSEA in the germline V gene. V shed 7 bases, J shed 5 bases, and the junction held 10 bases outside the gene matches. The DNA of the CDR3 is TGCAGCGCAACTCTTCTAGCGGGAGGTAACAATGAGCAGTTCTTC. Encoded protein: CSATLLAGGNNEQFF.

This clonotype was seen a single time. CDR3 in amino acids: CASSSLGVLDGGANVLTF. For the CDR3, the DNA is TGTGCCAGCAGTTCCCTCGGGGTGCTGGACGGTGGGGCCAACGTCCTGACTTTC. The chain has TRBV6-2 or TRBV6-3 and TRBJ2-6, with D maybe TRBD2 (5 bases). V gave up 4 bases and J gave up 3 bases, with 19 bases separating them. CDR1 MNHEY and CDR2 SVGEGT come from the germline V gene. There are 18 residues in the CDR3.

The sample holds many counts of this clonotype. The chain employs TRBV6-2 or TRBV6-3 and TRBJ2-2, with 11 bases that match TRBD2. V lost 6 bases, J lost 6 bases, and 6 bases stayed unmatched. The CDR3 is made up of 15 amino acids. Germline CDR1 and CDR2: MNHEY and SVGEGT. CDR3 sequence: CASSPRLAGSGELFF. The CDR3 DNA reads as TGTGCCAGCAGCCCTAGACTAGCGGGGTCCGGGGAGCTGTTTTTT.

This clonotype was detected many times. This chain joins TRBV3-1 and TRBJ2-1; 8 bases align to TRBD2. CDR3 length: 15 residues. J was trimmed by 6 bases and V by 4 bases; bases with no gene match: 8. From germline, CDR1 is LGHDT and CDR2 YNNKEL (reference sequence). The DNA for the CDR3 is TGTGCCAGCAGCCCTGGGACTAGGATACGCAATGAGCAGTTCTTC. Translating gives CASSPGTRIRNEQFF.

This sequence joins TRBV24-1 and TRBJ2-7; 7 bases are shared with TRBD1. From germline, CDR1 is KGHDR and CDR2 SFDVKD. J lost 6 bases, V lost 3 bases, and 10 bases had no gene match. The CDR3 is 15 residues long. The CDR3 DNA follows: TGTGCCACCAGTGATGCCGAACAGGGGAGTTCCGAGCAGTACTTC. Translated, it gives CATSDAEQGSSEQYF.

This clonotype was detected ten times or more. The V and J genes are TRBV5-1 and TRBJ2-3; 7 positions agree with TRBD1. Germline lookup yields CDR1 SGHRS and CDR2 YFSETQ. After removal of 5 bases from V and 0 bases from J, the junction contained 15 bases not matched to a gene. The CDR3 is 18 residues long. CDR3 nucleotides: TGCGCCAGCAGAGAAGACAGGGATCCACACTCTAGCACAGATACGCAGTATTTT. Encoded protein: CASREDRDPHSSTDTQYF.

The chain recombines TRBV6-5 with TRBJ2-7; 7 nucleotides match TRBD1. Germline V gene sequence: CDR1 MNHEY, CDR2 SVGAGI. After removal of 1 base from V and 3 bases from J, the junction contained 6 bases not matched to a gene. The length of the CDR3 is 15 residues. The CDR3 protein is CASSYLGAGGYEQYF. The DNA of the CDR3 is TGTGCCAGCAGTTACTTAGGGGCAGGGGGCTACGAGCAGTACTTC.

This clonotype was seen at least ten times. This rearrangement joins TRBV5-5 to TRBJ2-5; the D gene could be TRBD1 or TRBD2 (5 bases each). V gave up 0 bases and J gave up 4 bases, with 16 bases separating them. Per the germline V gene, CDR1 is SGHKS and CDR2 is YYEKEE (reference sequence). The CDR3 has 16 residues. This chain's CDR3 is CASSLGPQEASETQYF. DNA for the CDR3: TGTGCCAGCAGCTTGGGCCCACAGGAGGCATCAGAGACCCAGTACTTC. Together with reference TRBV5-5 and TRBJ2-5, the CDR3 gives the full variable domain: DAGVTQSPTHLIKTRGQQVTLRCSPISGHKSVSWYQQVLGQGPQFIFQYYEKEERGRGNFPDRFSARQFPNYSSELNVNALLLGDSALYLCASSLGPQEASETQYFGPGTRLLVL.

This clonotype came up many times. The chain has TRBV12-3 or TRBV12-4 and TRBJ2-3; D remains unclear. Trimming cost V 3 bases and J 4 bases, with 11 bases left between them. The CDR3 is 14 amino acids. This CDR3 is CASSLLAPPDTQYF. The CDR3 DNA reads TGTGCCAGCAGTTTGCTGGCCCCGCCAGATACGCAGTATTTT.

This clonotype was found many times. The genes are TRBV12-3 or TRBV12-4 and TRBJ1-1; no reliable D call. The V and J ends lost 4 bases and 3 bases respectively, with 9 bases between them. The length of the CDR3 is 13 residues. As DNA, the CDR3 is TGTGCCAGCAGTTCCGGACGGGACACTGAAGCTTTCTTT. It yields the protein CASSSGRDTEAFF.

This clonotype has a handful of counts. The chain combines TRBV20-1 with TRBJ2-7; the D gene is possibly TRBD2 (6 bases). CDR3 length equals 14 residues. Trimming stripped 3 bases from V and 3 bases from J, with 15 bases between. Germline values: CDR1 DFQATT, CDR2 SNEGSKA (reference sequence). CDR3 DNA sequence: TGCAGTGCTAGCCTAACCCTCGGGGGCTACGAGCAGTACTTC. Translated: CSASLTLGGYEQYF.

This clonotype was observed many times. The chain combines TRBV6-5 with TRBJ2-2; the D is unclear. V lost 4 bases to trimming and J lost 6 bases, with 15 bases between them. Germline assignment: CDR1 MNHEY and CDR2 SVGAGI. There are 15 residues in the CDR3. The CDR3 loop reads CASSFTGLRAGELFF. For the CDR3, the DNA is TGTGCCAGCAGTTTCACGGGTCTAAGGGCCGGGGAGCTGTTTTTT.

This clonotype was counted ten times or more. The V and J genes are TRBV6-5 and TRBJ2-3; D gene uncertain. Deletions cut 0 bases from V and 3 bases from J, with 7 bases between. The CDR3 sequence is 14 residues long. Germline CDR1 is MNHEY and CDR2 is SVGAGI. The CDR3: CASSYSSLTDTQYF. DNA of the CDR3: TGTGCCAGCAGTTACTCCTCCTTGACAGATACGCAGTATTTT.

This clonotype was detected many times. V is TRBV5-4 and J is TRBJ2-1; TRBD2 agrees at 11 bases. V gave up 4 bases and J gave up 4 bases; unmatched junction bases: 13. This CDR3 comprises 18 residues. Germline V gene data show CDR1 as SGHNT and CDR2 as YYREEE (reference sequence). This CDR3 is CASSPKTLLAGDYNEQFF. The CDR3 bases are TGTGCCAGCAGCCCTAAGACCCTACTAGCGGGGGATTACAATGAGCAGTTCTTC.

This clonotype occurred a few times. The V call is TRBV12-5, the J call TRBJ2-1; 8 bases are a match to TRBD2. The CDR3 has 16 residues. Trimming took 4 bases from V and 1 from J; bases not matched to a gene: 6. Germline loops: CDR1 LGHNT, CDR2 FRNRAP. The CDR3 coding sequence is TGTGCTAGTGGTTCAAAAGCGGGGGCTTCCTACAATGAGCAGTTCTTC. Translated, it gives CASGSKAGASYNEQFF.

Comment on this clonotype: Relative to the germline gene, one junction end is altered; a read error may explain this. The chain couples TRBV3-1 to TRBJ2-1; D call uncertain. The CDR3 sequence is 13 residues long. Looked up from germline, CDR1 is LGHDT and CDR2 is YNNKEL (reference sequence). The CDR3 sequence: CASSQDAAAGRAF. Written as DNA, the CDR3 is TGTGCCAGCAGCCAAGATGCGGCGGCAGGTCGGGCCTTC.

In its sample, this clonotype was seen a few times. This chain joins TRBV7-9 and TRBJ2-1, with TRBD1 matching over 8 bases. Looked up from germline, CDR1 is SEHNR and CDR2 is FQNEAQ (reference sequence). V shed 4 bases and J 3 bases; nucleotides not matched to a gene: 5. The CDR3 is made up of 15 amino acids. The chain's CDR3 is CASSSTGARYNEQFF. CDR3 coding DNA: TGTGCCAGCAGCTCGACAGGGGCGCGCTACAATGAGCAGTTCTTC.

This clonotype was observed at least ten times. CDR3 nucleotide sequence: TGTGCCAGCAGCCAAGTGGCGAATACGCAGTATTTT. The encoded protein is CASSQVANTQYF. This chain uses TRBV3-1 with TRBJ2-3; D uncertain. The CDR3 is 12 amino acids. Per germline, CDR1 LGHDT and CDR2 YNNKEL (reference sequence). V was shortened by 1 base and J by 7 bases, with 6 bases between the two germline ends.

This clonotype occurred many times. As DNA, the CDR3 is TGTGCCATCAGTGAGTTGAAGCCCGGGGAGCTGTTTTTT. Its protein product is CAISELKPGELFF. The rearrangement joins TRBV10-3 to TRBJ2-2, with unresolved D. Germline V gene data show CDR1 as ENHRY and CDR2 as SYGVKD. The CDR3 length is 13 residues. Between the trimmed V and J ends, which lost 1 base and 6 bases, there was a span of 6 bases.

The rearrangement links TRBV20-1 to TRBJ1-5; D not resolved. The CDR3 consists of 14 residues. CDR1 and CDR2 (germline): DFQATT, SNEGSKA (reference sequence). Trimming stripped 6 bases from V and 3 bases from J, with 15 bases between. The CDR3 region is CSASRPGFNQPQHF. The CDR3 DNA sequence: TGCAGTGCGTCAAGACCGGGCTTCAATCAGCCCCAGCATTTT.

There are many counts of this clonotype. V gene TRBV5-1 combines with J gene TRBJ2-1, with 11 bases lining up with TRBD2. After removal of 3 bases from V and 0 bases from J, the junction contained 8 bases not matched to a gene. CDR3 size: 18 residues. From germline, CDR1 is SGHRS and CDR2 YFSETQ. CDR3 region: CASSSGTSGSPSYNEQFF. The CDR3 DNA reads as TGCGCCAGCAGCTCCGGGACTAGCGGTTCTCCCTCCTACAATGAGCAGTTCTTC.

This clonotype was picked up many times. V is TRBV7-2 and J is TRBJ2-7; 7 bases align to TRBD1. V dropped 3 bases and J dropped 1; count of bases not matched to a gene: 3. CDR3 size: 14 residues. Germline V gene data show CDR1 as SGHTA and CDR2 as FQGNSA. CDR3 region: CASSFARGSYEQYF. Written as DNA, the CDR3 is TGTGCCAGCAGCTTTGCCAGGGGGTCCTACGAGCAGTACTTC. The full variable domain, rest sourced from reference TRBV7-2 and TRBJ2-7, is GAGVSQSPSNKVTEKGKDVELRCDPISGHTALYWYRQSLGQGLEFLIYFQGNSAPDKSGLPSDRFSAERTGGSVSTLTIQRTQQEDSAVYLCASSFARGSYEQYFGPGTRLTVT.

The V call is TRBV7-9, the J call TRBJ2-2; D remains unclear. The CDR3 length is 15 residues. V lost 5 bases and J 0 bases, leaving 10 bases between the germline ends. CDR1 and CDR2 from the germline V gene are SEHNR and FQNEAQ (reference sequence). CDR3 coding DNA: TGTGCCAGCAGCCCGGACCTAACGAACACCGGGGAGCTGTTTTTT. Translated, it gives CASSPDLTNTGELFF.

This clonotype was seen many times. The rearrangement links TRBV5-1 to TRBJ2-7, with D possibly being TRBD1 (6 bases). The V gene's germline CDR1 is SGHRS and CDR2 YFSETQ. V was cut by 4 bases and J by 3 bases, with 11 bases left in between. The CDR3 covers 13 residues. CDR3 region: CASSEGDNYEQYV. In DNA form, the CDR3 reads TGCGCCAGCAGCGAAGGGGACAACTACGAGCAGTACGTC.

This clonotype came up many times. The chain is built from TRBV12-3 or TRBV12-4 and TRBJ1-1, with D tentatively TRBD1 (5 bases). The CDR3 extends over 13 amino acids. Trimming removed 7 bases at V and 1 base at J, with 10 bases between. This CDR3 reads CASTEQENTEAFF. The DNA of the CDR3 is TGTGCCAGCACCGAACAGGAGAACACTGAAGCTTTCTTT.

This clonotype appeared many times. J is TRBJ2-1 and V is TRBV5-4; 8 nucleotides match TRBD2. Germline V gene sequence: CDR1 SGHNT, CDR2 YYREEE (reference sequence). The V and J ends lost 4 bases and 4 bases, in that order; junction bases with no gene match: 13. The CDR3 has 17 residues. This CDR3 reads CASSLPSAGVAYNEQFF. CDR3 DNA: TGTGCCAGCAGCCTACCCTCAGCGGGAGTGGCGTACAATGAGCAGTTCTTC. Drawing the rest from reference TRBV5-4 and TRBJ2-1, the complete variable domain is ETGVTQSPTHLIKTRGQQVTLRCSSQSGHNTVSWYQQALGQGPQFIFQYYREEENGRGNFPPRFSGLQFPNYSSELNVNALELDDSALYLCASSLPSAGVAYNEQFFGPGTRLTVL.

This clonotype was recorded many times. The chain employs TRBV5-1 and TRBJ2-7; 15 bases agree with TRBD2. Germline CDR1 SGHRS, CDR2 YFSETQ. This CDR3 contains 16 residues. V was pared by 3 bases and J by 5 bases, with 6 bases of the junction left unmatched. The CDR3 is CASSSGLAGGPDEQYF. CDR3 bases: TGCGCCAGCAGCTCCGGACTAGCGGGAGGGCCTGACGAGCAGTACTTC.